The sequence of this T cell receptor beta chain was determined in a study of CD8 T cells in ankylosing spondylitis. Study observations and caveats: In ankylosing spondylitis blood, a motif of roughly 8 highly homologous TCR beta variants appeared characteristic. Disease-linked clones bore a CD8+ phenotype, appearing relatively rarely in peripheral blood. As reported, disease-linked clones showed significant enrichment in matched ankylosing spondylitis synovial fluid.

This clonotype showed up just a few times. Its antigen is not identified. The CDR3 length is 15 residues. Trimming cost V 4 bases and J 0 bases, with 10 bases left between them. The germline V gene encodes CDR1 KGHSH and CDR2 LQKENI. With molecular barcodes, quantitative 5'-RACE was used to make the TCR beta libraries. TCRdb itself ran the 5' RACE reads through MiXCR, one entry per CDR3 protein. This sample has hundreds of thousands of distinct CDR3 sequences, with approximately 12% found just once. The sample taken for sequencing was blood, either unsorted or a sorted T cell fraction (not recorded which). This sequence joins TRBV18 and TRBJ2-1; D gene unclear. The sequence derives from a male donor with ankylosing spondylitis. DNA of the CDR3: TGTGCCAGCTCACATGGGTTAAGCTCCTACAATGAGCAGTTCTTC. Residues: CASSHGLSSYNEQFF.